The clone carrying this T cell receptor (beta chain) was recorded a few times. Its target is unknown. Blood sampling took place at baseline, cycle 4 day 1, and cycle 7 day 1. The data are from a study of OX40 agonist ivuxolimab in advanced cancers. About the research overall: Partial responses occurred in three patients (one hepatocellular carcinoma, two cutaneous melanoma). Study findings and constraints: In CD8+ T cells, expanded clones were on average more numerous than in CD4+.

Repertoires were generated with immunoSEQ multiplex PCR, while TCRdb's copy carries only in-frame clones and drops some. The sample lists 9,500 to 14,000 clones, 84% occurring once. Material: CD4+ or CD8+ T cells sorted from blood, obtained in a trial of the OX40 agonist ivuxolimab. This receptor was identified in an adult with an advanced solid tumor such as melanoma, head and neck, liver or kidney cancer.

The CDR3 nucleotides are TGTGCCAGCACCTTTACAGGGGCTTATAATTCACCCCTCCACTTT. This gives the protein CASTFTGAYNSPLHF. V usage is TRBV28 and J usage is TRBJ1-6; 7 nucleotides line up with TRBD1. The germline gives CDR1 MDHEN, CDR2 SYDVKM. Trimming took 7 bases from V and 4 from J; bases not matched to a gene: 7. This CDR3 spans 15 amino acids.